The 14 T cell receptor beta chains in this list originate from one sample, sequenced in a study of tumor and adjacent non-tumor tissue in lung cancer. The template was RNA from unsorted bulk tissue. The library came from three nested PCR rounds adapted from ARM-PCR protocols. TCRdb redid the calling of the multiplex PCR reads with MiXCR, one entry per CDR3 protein. The table records approximately 130,000 distinct CDR3 sequences, 66% of them present only once. The specimen sequenced was lung tumor tissue. The source is a man between 25 and 39 years old with non-small cell lung cancer.

In the case of this clonotype: A much larger clone lies a single base off, so this may be a read error. The J gene is TRBJ2-5, the V gene TRBV20-1; weak D call: TRBD1 (7 bases). V lost 5 bases and J 5 bases, leaving 18 bases between the germline ends. This CDR3 has 14 amino acids. Germline V gives CDR1 DFQATT, CDR2 SNEGSKA (reference sequence). The CDR3 nucleotides read TGCAGTGCTTCGGACAGGCTGGGGAGGGAGACCCAGTACTTC. Its protein is CSASDRLGRETQYF.

The chain has TRBV6-5 and TRBJ1-6; 7 bases match TRBD1. Germline CDR1 and CDR2: MNHEY and SVGAGI. Losses at the gene ends were 2 bases for V and 5 bases for J; bases not matched to a gene: 3. The CDR3 covers 15 residues. The CDR3 reads CASSYITGDNSPLHF. The CDR3, as DNA: TGTGCCAGCAGTTACATAACAGGGGATAATTCACCCCTCCACTTT.

Sample share makes this clonotype medium-sized. CDR3 protein: CSADQPGETQYF. In DNA form, the CDR3 reads TGCAGTGCAGACCAGCCAGGGGAGACCCAGTACTTC. The chain links TRBV20-1 to TRBJ2-5; a weak D match, TRBD1 (5 bases). Looked up from germline, CDR1 is DFQATT and CDR2 is SNEGSKA (reference sequence). The ends were cut back, 6 bases at V and 5 bases at J, with 13 bases in the middle. The length of the CDR3 is 12 residues.

This CDR3 reads CASSQDEGGGSRETQYF. The DNA for the CDR3 is TGCGCCAGCAGCCAAGATGAAGGCGGGGGGAGTCGAGAGACCCAGTACTTC. The chain is built from TRBV4-1 and TRBJ2-5; 8 bases align to TRBD2. This CDR3 spans 17 amino acids. J was trimmed by 4 bases and V by 0 bases; bases with no gene match: 10. Germline V CDR1 and CDR2: MGHRA, YSYEKL.

This clonotype was seen more than once but under ten times. The chain uses TRBV6-1 and TRBJ2-2, with a tentative D call TRBD2 (5 bases). Between the trimmed V and J ends, which lost 7 bases and 4 bases, there was a span of 13 bases. The germline V gene encodes CDR1 MNHNS and CDR2 SASEGT. There are 14 residues in the CDR3. This CDR3 is CASTGKVGTGELFF. In nucleotides, the CDR3 is TGTGCCAGCACCGGGAAGGTGGGCACCGGGGAGCTGTTTTTT.

This clonotype has just one count. This may come from a read error, since a much larger clone is one base off. The rearrangement uses TRBV20-1 and TRBJ2-2; D is unresolved. The length of the CDR3 is 13 residues. The germline gives CDR1 DFQATT, CDR2 SNEGSKA (reference sequence). The V and J ends lost 4 bases and 1 base respectively, with 7 bases between them. CDR3 DNA sequence: TGCAGTGCTACTAGGCGGAACACCGGGGAGCTGTTTTTT. It encodes CSATRRNTGELFF.

The chain carries TRBV6-5 and TRBJ2-7; D remains ambiguous. V was trimmed by 6 bases and J by 8 bases, leaving 14 bases between them. The germline CDR1 and CDR2 sequences are MNHEY and SVGAGI. This CDR3 has 12 amino acids. The CDR3 bases are TGTGCCAGCAGGAGCACTTCCTGCAAGCAGTACTTC. This encodes CASRSTSCKQYF.

The chain carries TRBV28 and TRBJ2-3, with 7 bases identical to TRBD2. The length of the CDR3 is 14 residues. The trim removed 8 bases at V and 2 bases at J, leaving 7 bases unmatched. The V gene's germline CDR1 is MDHEN and CDR2 SYDVKM. CDR3 nucleotide sequence: TGTGCCAGCGGGCCTAGCGGTAACACAGATACGCAGTATTTT. As protein: CASGPSGNTDTQYF.

A note on this clonotype: At one end, the junction sequence differs from germline, possibly due to a read error. J is TRBJ1-1 and V is TRBV11-2, with unresolved D. The CDR3 runs to 13 residues. Looked up from germline, CDR1 is SGHAT and CDR2 is FQNNGV. DNA for the CDR3: TGTACCAGCAGCTTAGCAGGTCCTCGGGAAGCTTTCTTT. Amino acid sequence: CTSSLAGPREAFF.

In regard to this clonotype: The junction departs from the called germline gene at one end, perhaps through a read error. J is TRBJ2-7 and V is TRBV11-2; D possibly corresponds to TRBD1 (5 bases). Germline assignment: CDR1 SGHAT and CDR2 FQNNGV. The CDR3 is 13 residues long. CDR3 bases: TGTGCCAGCAGCTGGGTAGGGGCCTACGGGCAGTGCTTC. Protein product: CASSWVGAYGQCF.

This clonotype is classed as medium-sized. The rearrangement joins TRBV11-3 to TRBJ2-3; D remains unclear. V lost 3 bases, J lost 2 bases, and 6 bases lay in between. The CDR3 covers 13 residues. Looked up from germline, CDR1 is SGHNT and CDR2 is YENEEA. The CDR3: CASSLEITDTQYF. As DNA, the CDR3 is TGTGCCAGCAGCTTGGAGATCACAGATACGCAGTATTTT.

Concerning this clonotype: This may come from a read error, since a much larger clone is one base off. V is TRBV4-3 and J is TRBJ2-2; D unclear. Between the trimmed V and J ends, which lost 0 bases and 0 bases, there was a span of 8 bases. The germline gives CDR1 LGHNA, CDR2 YSLEER. The CDR3 spans 16 residues. The CDR3 DNA sequence: TGCGCCAGCAGCCAAGATTATAGAACGAACACCGGGGAGCTGTTTTTT. Protein sequence: CASSQDYRTNTGELFF.

This clonotype was recorded at least ten times. The chain combines TRBV20-1 with TRBJ1-6, with D possibly TRBD1 on 6 matching bases. This CDR3 is 15 amino acids long. The V gene's germline CDR1 is DFQATT and CDR2 SNEGSKA (reference sequence). The germline V and J ends were trimmed by 3 bases and 5 bases, with 14 bases remaining between them. CDR3 coding DNA: TGCAGTGCTAGGAGGCAGGGACATGATAATTCACCCCTCCACTTT. Translated, it gives CSARRQGHDNSPLHF.

The rearrangement joins TRBV20-1 to TRBJ2-2, with D perhaps matching TRBD2 (5 bases). The CDR3 loop spans 16 amino acids. Germline V gives CDR1 DFQATT, CDR2 SNEGSKA (reference sequence). V was pared by 6 bases and J by 0 bases, with 17 bases between. CDR3 sequence reads: CSATGMAVTNTGELFF. CDR3 DNA: TGCAGTGCGACGGGGATGGCAGTAACGAACACCGGGGAGCTGTTTTTT.